Included here is one T cell receptor (beta chain) sequence, with context. TCRdb keeps only in-frame clones here, not all; method: immunoSEQ multiplex PCR. The sample has 70,000 to 75,000 clones; about 79% are singletons. The data stem from a study of blood T cell repertoires in COVID-19. This CDR3 has 11 residues. CDR1 GTSNPN and CDR2 SVGIG come from the germline V gene (reference sequence). With 1 base removed from V and 8 bases from J, the gap between germline ends came to 6 bases. Sequencing was carried out using peripheral blood. The V and J genes are TRBV30 and TRBJ2-1; D gene unclear. The clonotype comes from a man between 65 and 80 years old with acute or convalescent COVID-19. The CDR3 DNA sequence: TGTGCCTGGAGTGGGCAGGATGAGCAGTTCTTC. Protein sequence: CAWSGQDEQFF.